This entry lists 7 T cell receptor beta chains sequenced from one sample in a study of early T cells in non-severe SARS-CoV-2 infection. Using its own MiXCR run on the 5' RACE reads, TCRdb lists one record per CDR3 protein. The table has fewer than 85,000 distinct CDR3 sequences, around 8.7% seen once. Sequenced input: whole blood. These receptors were collected from an adult who was a healthcare worker with PCR-confirmed SARS-CoV-2 infection or an uninfected control (not recorded which).

The V call is TRBV28, the J call TRBJ2-7, with 13 bases identical to TRBD2. The CDR3 has 16 residues. The V segment lost 3 bases and the J segment 5 bases; nucleotides outside the gene matches: 7. Germline assignment: CDR1 MDHEN and CDR2 SYDVKM. The CDR3 nucleotides are TGTGCCAGCAGTTTTGCAACTAGCGGGAGGGTCGACGAGCAGTACTTC. Translation: CASSFATSGRVDEQYF.

This clonotype was seen ten or more times. The chain has TRBV20-1 and TRBJ1-4; D uncertain. Germline CDR1 reads DFQATT; CDR2 reads SNEGSKA (reference sequence). CDR3 size: 13 residues. Trimming removed 7 bases from V and 8 bases from J, with 17 bases in between. The CDR3 bases are TGCAGTGGGACTGAGGGATTGAGGGAAAAACTGTTTTTT. It yields the protein CSGTEGLREKLFF.

Concerning this clonotype itself: Given a much more abundant clone one base away, this may be a read error. This chain links TRBV12-3 or TRBV12-4 with TRBJ1-6, with 7 bases lining up with TRBD1. This CDR3 region has 15 residues. The CDR3 DNA reads as TGTGCCAGCAGTTCAACGGGACAGCATAATTCATCCCTCCACTTT. It yields the protein CASSSTGQHNSSLHF.

This clonotype was counted once. The chain has TRBV27 and TRBJ1-2; D gene uncertain. The CDR3 sequence is 13 residues long. Trimming took 3 bases from V and 10 from J, leaving 15 bases between them. The V gene's germline CDR1 is MNHEY and CDR2 SMNVEV (reference sequence). CDR3 protein: CASSFLDQGAYTF. CDR3 in DNA: TGTGCCAGCAGTTTTTTGGATCAAGGAGCCTACACCTTC.

This clonotype has only a few counts. This rearrangement joins TRBV5-4 to TRBJ2-1; 8 nucleotides align to TRBD2. The CDR3 has 14 amino acids. The germline gives CDR1 SGHNT, CDR2 YYREEE (reference sequence). The ends lost 0 bases at V and 9 bases at J; junction bases unmatched: 5. The CDR3 DNA sequence: TGTGCCAGCAGCTTGGCCTCTGCGGGAGGTGAGCAGTTCTTC. Translating gives CASSLASAGGEQFF.

The chain joins TRBV20-1 to TRBJ1-2; the D gene is possibly TRBD1 (5 bases). CDR1 is DFQATT, CDR2 SNEGSKA, per germline (reference sequence). The CDR3 runs to 14 residues. V was shortened by 2 bases and J by 8 bases, with 18 bases between the two germline ends. As DNA, the CDR3 is TGCAGTGCTAGATCCGCAAACCGGGACCAGGGCTACACCTTC. The encoded protein is CSARSANRDQGYTF.

The chain uses TRBV3-1 and TRBJ2-1; D remains ambiguous. The V and J ends lost 0 bases and 1 base respectively, with 13 bases between them. Germline V lookup: CDR1 LGHDT, CDR2 YNNKEL (reference sequence). The CDR3 covers 17 residues. The CDR3 protein is CASSQDGQALSYNEQFF. The DNA for the CDR3 is TGTGCCAGCAGCCAAGACGGTCAGGCTCTATCCTACAATGAGCAGTTCTTC.